The 31 T cell receptor beta chains below all came from one sample that was sequenced in a study of blood T cell repertoires in COVID-19. Sequencing used immunoSEQ multiplex PCR; TCRdb keeps in-frame clones, though not all of them. The table has more than 200,000 clones, more than 75% seen once. Sequencing was carried out using PBMCs or T cells enriched from blood (not recorded which). The receptor set was obtained from a man under 40 in a cohort exposed to, infected with or recovered from COVID-19 (not recorded which).

This chain connects TRBV28 to TRBJ1-3; 10 bases match TRBD1. Looked up from germline, CDR1 is MDHEN and CDR2 is SYDVKM. There are 16 residues in the CDR3. The V segment lost 11 bases and the J segment 5 bases; nucleotides outside the gene matches: 15. CDR3 nucleotide sequence: TGTGCCTCCGGGACAGGGGTCTTAAGCCCTAGAAACACCATATATTTT. Translation: CASGTGVLSPRNTIYF. The variable domain in full, with the rest retrieved from reference TRBV28 and TRBJ1-3, is DVKVTQSSRYLVKRTGEKVFLECVQDMDHENMFWYRQDPGLGLRLIYFSYDVKMKEKGDIPEGYSVSREKKERFSLILESASTNQTSMYLCASGTGVLSPRNTIYFGEGSWLTVV.

Notes on this clone: The junction shows a germline mismatch at one end, possibly a read error. This chain joins TRBV13 and TRBJ2-5; 15 bases match TRBD2. The length of the CDR3 is 15 residues. Germline lookup yields CDR1 PRHDT and CDR2 FYEKMQ (reference sequence). The CDR3 DNA is TGTGCCAGCAGCCTAGGGACTAGCGGGAGGGAGACCCAGTACTTC. This translates into CASSLGTSGRETQYF.

This rearrangement joins TRBV28 to TRBJ1-1; D is ambiguous. Germline lookup yields CDR1 MDHEN and CDR2 SYDVKM. CDR3 size: 12 residues. V was cut by 6 bases and J by 11 bases, with 16 bases left in between. CDR3 region: CASRQVGRGAFF. CDR3 in DNA: TGTGCCAGCAGACAAGTCGGACGCGGGGCTTTCTTT.

V and J are TRBV28 and TRBJ2-2; 9 positions agree with TRBD2. The CDR3 loop spans 17 amino acids. Germline V gene lookup returns CDR1 MDHEN and CDR2 SYDVKM. J was trimmed by 4 bases and V by 5 bases; bases with no gene match: 11. The CDR3 DNA reads as TGTGCCAGCAGTGTTCTTGCGGGAGGGACCTCCACCGGGGAGCTGTTTTTT. It specifies CASSVLAGGTSTGELFF.

This chain links TRBV5-1 with TRBJ1-6; D uncertain. V was trimmed by 1 base and J by 0 bases, leaving 8 bases between them. Germline V gene data show CDR1 as SGHRS and CDR2 as YFSETQ. The CDR3 is 16 residues long. CDR3 in DNA: TGCGCCAGCAGCTTGATGGGGAGCTCCTATAATTCACCCCTCCACTTT. This translates into CASSLMGSSYNSPLHF.

The V and J genes are TRBV28 and TRBJ1-4; a weak D match, TRBD1 (5 bases). There are 24 residues in the CDR3. Trimming stripped 5 bases from V and 0 bases from J, with 37 bases between. Germline-derived CDR1 and CDR2 are MDHEN and SYDVKM. CDR3 in amino acids: CASSLLSFNRMSLSRSSTNEKLFF. For the CDR3, the DNA is TGTGCCAGCAGTCTACTATCGTTCAACAGGATGTCTCTCTCTCGATCTTCAACTAATGAAAAACTGTTTTTT.

The chain has TRBV2 and TRBJ1-5, with D uncertain. The germline gives CDR1 SNHLY, CDR2 FYNNEI. The V and J ends lost 4 bases and 7 bases respectively, with 14 bases between them. The CDR3 is 14 residues long. CDR3 loop: CASSAPPLGQPQHF. The CDR3, as DNA: TGTGCCAGCAGTGCCCCGCCGCTCGGGCAGCCCCAGCATTTT.

J is TRBJ2-2 and V is TRBV27, with 11 bases that match TRBD1. Trimming took 8 bases from V and 4 from J; bases not matched to a gene: 6. This CDR3 spans 15 amino acids. CDR1 MNHEY and CDR2 SMNVEV come from the germline V gene (reference sequence). As DNA, the CDR3 is TGTGCCAGCGGACCGGGACAGGGGGTCACCGGGGAGCTGTTTTTT. This sequence encodes CASGPGQGVTGELFF.

The V gene is TRBV5-5, the J gene TRBJ2-1; 14 bases align to TRBD2. This CDR3 region has 16 residues. Germline V gene lookup returns CDR1 SGHKS and CDR2 YYEKEE (reference sequence). The ends lost 0 bases at V and 8 bases at J; junction bases unmatched: 4. The CDR3 sequence is CASSLEGTSGSYEQFF. The CDR3 DNA reads TGTGCCAGCAGCTTGGAGGGGACTAGCGGGAGCTATGAGCAGTTCTTC.

J is TRBJ2-2 and V is TRBV6-1; D perhaps matches TRBD1 (6 bases). Germline-derived CDR1 and CDR2 are MNHNS and SASEGT. Trimming pared 3 bases from V and 6 bases from J, leaving 17 bases between. The CDR3 has 16 amino acids. CDR3 region: CASSDWGVRGPGELFF. As DNA, the CDR3 is TGTGCCAGCAGTGATTGGGGTGTCAGGGGCCCCGGGGAGCTGTTTTTT.

CDR3 residues: CASGQASSNEQFF. The CDR3 region has the DNA TGTGCCAGCGGGCAAGCTAGCTCGAATGAGCAGTTCTTC. The chain links TRBV12-3 or TRBV12-4 to TRBJ2-1, with D maybe TRBD2 (5 bases). Trimming removed 8 bases from V and 7 bases from J, with 15 bases in between. The CDR3 extends over 13 amino acids.

The chain has TRBV7-2 and TRBJ2-5; tentatively, D is TRBD2 (5 bases). Trimming took off 0 bases at V and 5 bases at J, with 10 bases between the two ends. The CDR3 loop spans 14 amino acids. Germline lookup yields CDR1 SGHTA and CDR2 FQGNSA. CDR3 sequence reads: CASSLAGRVETQYF. CDR3 DNA sequence: TGTGCCAGCAGCTTAGCGGGGAGAGTGGAGACCCAGTACTTC. The whole variable domain, filled in from reference TRBV7-2 and TRBJ2-5, reads GAGVSQSPSNKVTEKGKDVELRCDPISGHTALYWYRQSLGQGLEFLIYFQGNSAPDKSGLPSDRFSAERTGGSVSTLTIQRTQQEDSAVYLCASSLAGRVETQYFGPGTRLLVL.

V usage is TRBV7-9 and J usage is TRBJ1-1; TRBD1 is a possible D gene (6 bases). The CDR3 is 15 residues long. Trimming left V 4 bases short and J 0 bases short, with 12 bases between. Germline V lookup: CDR1 SEHNR, CDR2 FQNEAQ (reference sequence). The CDR3: CASSSLDRMNTEAFF. The CDR3 DNA sequence: TGTGCCAGCAGCTCCCTTGACAGGATGAACACTGAAGCTTTCTTT.

The gene calls are TRBV5-1 and TRBJ2-7; possible D gene TRBD1, 6 bases. Germline V gene data show CDR1 as SGHRS and CDR2 as YFSETQ. Trimming cost V 3 bases and J 4 bases, with 14 bases left between them. The CDR3 totals 14 residues. Written as DNA, the CDR3 is TGCGCCAGCAGCTCGGACAGTACTAATTACGAGCAGTACTTC. Translated: CASSSDSTNYEQYF. The whole variable domain, remainder taken from reference TRBV5-1 and TRBJ2-7, is KAGVTQTPRYLIKTRGQQVTLSCSPISGHRSVSWYQQTPGQGLQFLFEYFSETQRNKGNFPGRFSGRQFSNSRSEMNVSTLELGDSALYLCASSSDSTNYEQYFGPGTRLTVT.

This clone was seen more than once but under ten times. The chain has TRBV5-4 and TRBJ2-7; 11 bases align to TRBD1. The CDR3 has 15 amino acids. The germline V gene encodes CDR1 SGHNT and CDR2 YYREEE (reference sequence). Unmatched junction bases numbered 7, after V lost 3 bases and J lost 5 bases. The CDR3 DNA sequence: TGTGCCAGCAGCTACGGGACAGGGGGTGGGAACGAGCAGTACTTC. Translating gives CASSYGTGGGNEQYF.

The genes are TRBV7-2 and TRBJ2-7, with D uncertain. The CDR3 is 15 residues long. Deletions cut 4 bases from V and 2 bases from J, with 15 bases between. Germline CDR1 and CDR2: SGHTA and FQGNSA. The CDR3 spells CASSSADQRAYEQYF. CDR3 nucleotides: TGTGCCAGCAGCTCGGCAGACCAGCGAGCCTACGAGCAGTACTTC.

The chain joins TRBV27 to TRBJ2-7, with 7 bases lining up with TRBD1. Germline CDR1 MNHEY, CDR2 SMNVEV (reference sequence). The CDR3 totals 15 residues. J lost 3 bases, V lost 3 bases, and 8 bases had no gene match. The CDR3 sequence is CASSLGQPYLYEQYF. The CDR3 DNA follows: TGTGCCAGCAGTTTGGGACAGCCTTACCTCTACGAGCAGTACTTC.

V usage is TRBV27 and J usage is TRBJ2-2; D is perhaps TRBD2 (5 bases). With 3 bases removed from V and 3 bases from J, the gap between germline ends came to 5 bases. The CDR3 extends over 13 amino acids. Looked up from germline, CDR1 is MNHEY and CDR2 is SMNVEV (reference sequence). CDR3 region: CASSLGDTGELFF. CDR3 nucleotide sequence: TGTGCCAGCAGTTTGGGAGACACCGGGGAGCTGTTTTTT.

The chain recombines TRBV19 with TRBJ1-5, with unresolved D. Germline V CDR1 and CDR2: LNHDA, SQIVND (reference sequence). V lost 1 base and J 0 bases, leaving 7 bases between the germline ends. This CDR3 region has 15 residues. DNA of the CDR3: TGTGCCAGTAGTATAGGAGAAGATAGCAATCAGCCCCAGCATTTT. The encoded protein is CASSIGEDSNQPQHF.

The chain recombines TRBV4-1 with TRBJ2-6, with D perhaps matching TRBD1 (6 bases). Trimming took 4 bases from V and 0 from J, leaving 10 bases between them. From germline, CDR1 is MGHRA and CDR2 YSYEKL. The CDR3 runs 16 residues. Here the CDR3 reads CASSPDSHSGANVLTF. The CDR3 DNA is TGCGCCAGCAGCCCGGACAGTCACTCTGGGGCCAACGTCCTGACTTTC.

This chain links TRBV18 with TRBJ2-7, with a tentative D call TRBD1 (5 bases). CDR1 and CDR2 (germline): KGHSH, LQKENI. V was trimmed by 3 bases and J by 3 bases, leaving 15 bases between them. The CDR3 loop spans 15 amino acids. This chain's CDR3 is CASSPWGDIIYEQYF. Here the CDR3 DNA reads TGTGCCAGCTCACCTTGGGGCGACATCATCTACGAGCAGTACTTC.

The chain couples TRBV29-1 to TRBJ1-3, with D tentatively TRBD1 (5 bases). V was clipped by 4 bases and J by 4 bases, with 17 bases between them. The CDR3 is made up of 15 amino acids. Germline V lookup: CDR1 SQVTM, CDR2 ANQGSEA. This CDR3 is CSVGGVESLGNTIYF. DNA of the CDR3: TGCAGCGTTGGGGGGGTCGAGTCCCTAGGAAACACCATATATTTT.

The chain couples TRBV6-2 or TRBV6-3 to TRBJ1-2; 12 bases map to TRBD1. The trim removed 2 bases at V and 8 bases at J, leaving 12 bases unmatched. CDR1 is MNHEY, CDR2 SVGEGT, per germline. The CDR3 sequence is 17 residues long. CDR3 nucleotides: TGTGCCAGCAGTTACGTGCTACCGGGACAGGGGGCGCGGGGCTACACCTTC. Residues: CASSYVLPGQGARGYTF.

The chain links TRBV9 to TRBJ1-1; 8 bases match TRBD1. The CDR3 has 14 residues. The junction had 6 bases not matched to a gene; V was cut back by 2 bases and J by 6 bases. In germline, CDR1 is SGDLS, CDR2 YYNGEE. The CDR3 is CASSVTGQGSEAFF. As DNA, the CDR3 is TGTGCCAGCAGCGTTACAGGACAGGGATCTGAAGCTTTCTTT.

The chain couples TRBV27 to TRBJ2-4; D might be TRBD2 (5 bases). The germline V gene encodes CDR1 MNHEY and CDR2 SMNVEV (reference sequence). V lost 4 bases, J lost 7 bases, and 5 bases lay in between. The CDR3 spans 11 residues. The CDR3: CASSSGNIQYF. The CDR3 coding sequence is TGTGCCAGCAGTTCGGGGAACATTCAGTACTTC.

The chain combines TRBV11-2 with TRBJ2-2; 9 bases are shared with TRBD1. This CDR3 contains 17 residues. CDR1 SGHAT and CDR2 FQNNGV come from the germline V gene. After removal of 2 bases from V and 4 bases from J, the junction contained 8 bases not matched to a gene. The CDR3 reads CASSLSPGTGSTGELFF. The CDR3 region has the DNA TGTGCCAGCAGCTTATCTCCCGGGACAGGGAGCACCGGGGAGCTGTTTTTT.

The chain joins TRBV27 to TRBJ1-2; tentative D call: TRBD1 (6 bases). Trimming cost V 5 bases and J 3 bases, with 16 bases left between them. The CDR3 has 15 residues. Germline lookup yields CDR1 MNHEY and CDR2 SMNVEV (reference sequence). The CDR3 DNA is TGTGCCAGCAGTCCAGAGGGGGTGCACTACTATGGCTACACCTTC. As protein: CASSPEGVHYYGYTF.

The chain has TRBV18 and TRBJ2-7; tentatively, D is TRBD2 (6 bases). Germline loops: CDR1 KGHSH, CDR2 LQKENI. Trimming took 3 bases from V and 7 from J, leaving 22 bases between them. CDR3 length equals 16 residues. The CDR3 sequence: CASSPNSASEFSEQYF. CDR3 nucleotides: TGTGCCAGCTCACCGAATTCAGCTAGCGAGTTTTCTGAGCAGTACTTC. Together with reference TRBV18 and TRBJ2-7, the CDR3 gives the full variable domain: NAGVMQNPRHLVRRRGQEARLRCSPMKGHSHVYWYRQLPEEGLKFMVYLQKENIIDESGMPKERFSAEFPKEGPSILRIQQVVRGDSAAYFCASSPNSASEFSEQYFGPGTRLTVT.

The chain recombines TRBV21-1 with TRBJ2-1; the table's D call, TRBD2, was not checked against the DNA. TRBV21-1 is labeled a pseudogene. The CDR3 consists of 18 residues. Here the CDR3 reads CASSFPLGGRPSYNEQFF. Here the CDR3 DNA reads TGTGCCAGCAGCTTCCCACTCGGGGGGCGCCCCTCCTACAATGAGCAGTTCTTC.

The gene calls are TRBV2 and TRBJ2-4, with a tentative D call TRBD1 (5 bases). The CDR3 runs to 11 residues. In germline, CDR1 is SNHLY, CDR2 FYNNEI. V lost 6 bases and J lost 7, with 7 bases in between. The CDR3 sequence is CASRTANIQYF. In DNA form, the CDR3 reads TGTGCCAGCAGGACAGCTAACATTCAGTACTTC. Full variable domain (remainder filled in from reference TRBV2 and TRBJ2-4): EPEVTQTPSHQVTQMGQEVILRCVPISNHLYFYWYRQILGQKVEFLVSFYNNEISEKSEIFDDQFSVERPDGSNFTLKIRSTKLEDSAMYFCASRTANIQYFGAGTRLSVL.

This chain uses TRBV28 with TRBJ1-1; possible D gene TRBD1, 5 bases. V was pared by 3 bases and J by 1 base, with 9 bases between. The CDR3 contains 14 residues. Germline values: CDR1 MDHEN, CDR2 SYDVKM. DNA of the CDR3: TGTGCCAGCAGTTTCTTCGACAGGAACACTGAAGCTTTCTTT. Protein: CASSFFDRNTEAFF.